The rows below give T cell receptor beta chains drawn from one sample of a study of control samples from healthy donors and cancer patients. Some clones are missing from TCRdb's copy, which holds only in-frame ones; the method was immunoSEQ multiplex PCR. Of over 100,000 clones detected, around 89% appear once; the ten largest clones hold roughly a sixth. Sequencing was performed on blood. The receptors were gathered from a woman between 45 and 60 years old in good health. Both conserved end residues are part of each CDR3. The D gene is left open where the match is weak. Size is stated for part of the rows, as once, few or many counts, or as a class when the clone is expanded.

j_gene,v_gene,d_gene,abundance,CDR3nt,CDR3aa
TRBJ1-1,TRBV12-5,.,.,TGTGCTAGTGGTTTGGGGGGTGTCACTGAAGCTTTCTTT,CASGLGGVTEAFF
TRBJ2-1,TRBV20-1,.,.,TGCAGTGCTACCCCCAATGAGCAGTTCTTC,CSATPNEQFF
TRBJ2-3,TRBV7-2,.,.,TGTGCCAGCAGGGGGACCACAGATACGCAGTATTTT,CASRGTTDTQYF
TRBJ1-2,TRBV19,.,.,TGTGCCAGTAGTATGGTCAAGGTGCCAGGCCGGAACTATGGCTACACCTTC,CASSMVKVPGRNYGYTF
TRBJ1-2,TRBV11-1,TRBD1,.,TGTGCCAGCAGCTTATTACAGGGGAGAACTAACTATGGCTACACCTTC,CASSLLQGRTNYGYTF
TRBJ2-1,TRBV13,.,.,TGTGCCAGCAGCTTACCAGGAGACAATGAGCAGTTCTTC,CASSLPGDNEQFF
TRBJ2-5,TRBV4-1,TRBD1,.,TGCGCCAGCAACCCGGACAGGGTAGGGGAAGAGACCCAGTACTTC,CASNPDRVGEETQYF
TRBJ1-2,TRBV29-1,TRBD1,few,TGCAGCGTTGAAATGGGAGACAGGGATGGCTACACCTTC,CSVEMGDRDGYTF
TRBJ2-1,TRBV11-2,TRBD2,once,TGTGCCAGCAGCCGTAGGACTAGCGGGAACCCCTACAATGAGCAGTTCTTC,CASSRRTSGNPYNEQFF
TRBJ1-2,TRBV6-5,TRBD1,few,TGTGCCAGCAGCCCCGACAGGGGCTATGGCTACACCTTC,CASSPDRGYGYTF
TRBJ2-6,TRBV9,.,.,TGTGCCAGCAGCCTACGAAAGTCAGCCCCTAGGGGGGCCAACGTCCTGACTTTC,CASSLRKSAPRGANVLTF
TRBJ1-3,TRBV4-1,.,.,TGCGCCAGCAGCCAAACAGGGGGAAACACCATATATTTT,CASSQTGGNTIYF
TRBJ1-5,TRBV6-5,.,many,TGTGCCAGCAGTTACTCGGTACAGGGTACCGATCAGCCCCAGCATTTT,CASSYSVQGTDQPQHF
TRBJ2-3,TRBV3-1/TRBV3-2,.,.,TGTGCCAGCAGCCACCGGGTTAGCGGAACCACAGATACGCAGTATTTT,CASSHRVSGTTDTQYF
TRBJ1-2,TRBV15,.,.,TGTGCCACCAGCAGAGATTATAGGCGGGGGGAAGATGGCTACACCTTC,CATSRDYRRGEDGYTF
TRBJ1-1,TRBV12-3/TRBV12-4,.,.,TGTGCCAGCAGCGGCCGTGAAGCTTTCTTT,CASSGREAFF
TRBJ2-2,TRBV21-1,.,once,TGTGCCAGCAGCAATACTGAGGGGGCGAACACCGGGGAGCTGTTTTTT,CASSNTEGANTGELFF
TRBJ1-1,TRBV12-3/TRBV12-4,.,.,TGTGCCAGCAGCCTACGCTTGAACACTGAAGCTTTCTTT,CASSLRLNTEAFF
TRBJ2-1,TRBV27,TRBD1,.,TGTGCCAGCAGTTTCGGGGACAGGGTCGACAATGAGCAGTTCTTC,CASSFGDRVDNEQFF
TRBJ2-1,TRBV6-2/TRBV6-3,.,.,TGTGCCAGCAGTTACTCCCTTGTAGGGTCCCCCTCCTACAATGAGCAGTTCTTC,CASSYSLVGSPSYNEQFF
TRBJ2-1,TRBV7-9,TRBD2,.,TGTGCCAGCAGCTTAGTAGCGGGGGACAATGAGCAGTTCTTC,CASSLVAGDNEQFF
TRBJ2-2,TRBV2,.,.,TGTGCCAGTAGAGACTCATCCAACACCGGGGAGCTGTTTTTT,CASRDSSNTGELFF
TRBJ2-5,TRBV5-1,TRBD2,.,TGCGCCAGCAGCTTGGATCCGCGGGGGGTTCAAGAGACCCAGTACTTC,CASSLDPRGVQETQYF
TRBJ2-3,TRBV30,TRBD2,.,TGTGCCTTCCACTCATTAGCGGGGGGGCTTGTAGATACGCAGTATTTT,CAFHSLAGGLVDTQYF
TRBJ1-2,TRBV4-3,.,.,TGCGCCAGCAGCCAAGAGCCCGGTCGACCCTATGGCTACACCTTC,CASSQEPGRPYGYTF
TRBJ2-7,TRBV4-1,.,once,TGCGCCAGCAGCTCCCCCGGGACAGCGGGACTCCGCTTC,CASSSPGTAGLRF
TRBJ1-5,TRBV5-1,.,.,TGCGCCAGCAGCTTGGATGTGGGGGGCAATCAGCCCCAGCATTTT,CASSLDVGGNQPQHF
TRBJ1-5,TRBV5-5,.,.,TGTGCCAGCAGCGAGGGACTGCACAATCAGCCCCAGCATTTT,CASSEGLHNQPQHF
TRBJ2-1,TRBV6-6,.,.,TGTGCCAGCAGTTCCGACTCCGGGACCAACAATGAGCAGTTCTTC,CASSSDSGTNNEQFF
TRBJ2-1,TRBV7-8,TRBD2,.,TGTGCCAGCAGCTTGGCCAGCGGGGTTTACAATGAGCAGTTCTTC,CASSLASGVYNEQFF
TRBJ1-5,TRBV6-5,.,.,TGTGCCAGCAGGGTCGGGTCGATCAATCAGCCCCAGCATTTT,CASRVGSINQPQHF
TRBJ1-2,TRBV24-1,.,.,TGTGCCACCGCGGGACCACAGGGAAAGAGGGGATATGGCTACACCTTC,CATAGPQGKRGYGYTF
TRBJ2-2,TRBV19,.,.,TGTGCCAGTAGCACCTTGGTCACGAACACCGGGGAGCTGTTTTTT,CASSTLVTNTGELFF
TRBJ1-1,TRBV27,.,.,TGTGCCAGCAGTACCTTGACAGCGAACACTGAAGCTTTCTTT,CASSTLTANTEAFF
TRBJ2-1,TRBV7-6,.,.,TGTGCCAGCAGCTTAGAGGGACTCGCAGGAGGCAATGAGCAGTTCTTC,CASSLEGLAGGNEQFF
TRBJ2-1,TRBV4-2,.,.,TGTGCCAGCAGCCAAGATCAAGGAGCTTGGGAGCAGTTCTTC,CASSQDQGAWEQFF
TRBJ2-5,TRBV7-9,.,.,TGTGCCAGCAGCCCATGGGGAGGCAGGGAAGAGACCCAGTACTTC,CASSPWGGREETQYF
TRBJ2-4,TRBV7-2,.,.,TGTGCCAGCAGCTTAGGGTATACTCATCTAGCCAAAAACATTCAGTACTTC,CASSLGYTHLAKNIQYF
TRBJ1-2,TRBV6-1,.,.,TGTGCCAGCAGTGAAGGAGGCAGGGGATTTATGGGCTACACCTTC,CASSEGGRGFMGYTF
TRBJ1-1,TRBV11-2,.,few,TGTGCCAGCAGCTTAGCCCCGAACACTGAAGCTTTCTTT,CASSLAPNTEAFF
TRBJ1-1,TRBV3-1/TRBV3-2,.,.,TGTGCCAGCAGCCAAGAAAGACAGGAAGCTTTCTTT,CASSQERQEAFF
TRBJ1-1,TRBV2,TRBD1,.,TGTGCCAGCAGTTACAACAGGGGGGGCACTGAAGCTTTCTTT,CASSYNRGGTEAFF
TRBJ2-1,TRBV18,.,.,TGTGCCAGCTCCCTCTCAGGGGTCAATGAGCAGTTCTTC,CASSLSGVNEQFF
TRBJ1-2,TRBV3-1/TRBV3-2,TRBD1,.,TGTGCCAGCAGCGGACTCGGGACAGCGAACGCTAACTATGGCTACACCTTC,CASSGLGTANANYGYTF
TRBJ2-1,TRBV3-1/TRBV3-2,TRBD2,.,TGTGCCAGCAGTCCCCCCCCGACTAGCCCGACCTACAATGAGCAGTTCTTC,CASSPPPTSPTYNEQFF
TRBJ1-4,TRBV29-1,.,.,TGCAGCGCCCTTGAACAGAGCAATGAAAAACTGTTTTTT,CSALEQSNEKLFF
TRBJ1-2,TRBV18,TRBD1,.,TGTGCCAGCTCACCACCGGACAGGGGGCCTGGCTACACCTTC,CASSPPDRGPGYTF
TRBJ1-5,TRBV6-2/TRBV6-3,.,.,TGTGCCAGCAGCCCCGTGGGGGAAATAAGCAATCAGCCCCAGCATTTT,CASSPVGEISNQPQHF
TRBJ1-4,TRBV6-5,.,.,TGTGCCAGCAGTTTTCTTCCGGGACAAATTAATGAAAAACTGTTTTTT,CASSFLPGQINEKLFF
TRBJ2-2,TRBV9,.,.,TGTGCCAGCAGCGCAGGGACGTCGCGGGTTGACACCGGGGAGCTGTTTTTT,CASSAGTSRVDTGELFF
TRBJ2-3,TRBV18,TRBD2,.,TGTGCCAGCTCACCAATCCGGTCCAGCGGGAGGGCCTCTCCAGATACGCAGTATTTT,CASSPIRSSGRASPDTQYF
TRBJ2-1,TRBV29-1,TRBD2,.,TGCAGCGGGGACCTTAGCGGGAGGAATGAGCAGTTCTTC,CSGDLSGRNEQFF
TRBJ1-1,TRBV24-1,.,.,TGTGCCACCGGTAGTTACACTGAAGCTTTCTTT,CATGSYTEAFF
TRBJ2-1,TRBV7-6,TRBD2,.,TGTGCCAGCAGCTTCGGGTCCACTAGCGGGGGGAATAATGAGCAGTTCTTC,CASSFGSTSGGNNEQFF
TRBJ2-5,TRBV27,.,once,TGTGCCAGCAGTTTATCGATGAGGGAAGAGACCCAGTACTTC,CASSLSMREETQYF
TRBJ1-1,TRBV4-2,.,.,TGTGCCAGCAGCCAAGGGGGGGTCCCTGAAGCTTTCTTT,CASSQGGVPEAFF
TRBJ2-3,TRBV21-1,.,.,TGTGCCAGCAGCGCCGACAGGGGGAGGATAACAGATACGCAGTATTTT,CASSADRGRITDTQYF
TRBJ2-1,TRBV5-4,.,.,TGTGCCAGCAGCTTGAGGAGCGAATCCTACAATGAGCAGTTCTTC,CASSLRSESYNEQFF
TRBJ2-7,TRBV29-1,.,.,TGCAGCGTTGATTCGGGGGATGGGTCCTACGAGCAGTACTTC,CSVDSGDGSYEQYF
TRBJ1-2,TRBV7-9,.,few,TGTGCCAGCAGTCCCCTGGTGACAGAAGGCTACACCTTC,CASSPLVTEGYTF